The next 12 T cell receptor beta chains were all read from a single sample in a study of blood T cell repertoires in COVID-19. TCRdb's copy holds only in-frame clones and misses some; the assay was immunoSEQ multiplex PCR. The sample lists under 250,000 clones; around four fifths were seen once. The material sequenced was peripheral blood. Receptors originate from a man aged 35 to 55 with active or convalescent COVID-19.

This clone was detected only a few times. V usage is TRBV11-3 and J usage is TRBJ2-5; 9 bases are a match to TRBD2. The CDR3 extends over 16 amino acids. The V gene end was trimmed by 6 bases and the J gene end by 2 bases; junction bases not matched to a gene: 10. Germline V gene sequence: CDR1 SGHNT, CDR2 YENEEA. The CDR3 nucleotides are TGTGCCAGCAGGAAGACTAGCGGAAATTCACAAGAGACCCAGTACTTC. It is translated as CASRKTSGNSQETQYF.

In this sample, this clone turned up once. This chain connects TRBV6-6 to TRBJ1-2; 7 bases map to TRBD1. The germline V gene has CDR1 MNHNY and CDR2 SVGAGI (reference sequence). The CDR3 sequence is 13 residues long. The V and J ends lost 5 bases and 5 bases, in that order; junction bases with no gene match: 5. DNA of the CDR3: TGTGCCAGCAGTCGGGACAGCAAGTATGGCTACACCTTC. Its protein is CASSRDSKYGYTF.

This clone has a single count. The chain joins TRBV5-1 to TRBJ2-1; 11 nucleotides match TRBD2. In germline, CDR1 is SGHRS, CDR2 YFSETQ. V lost 4 bases, J lost 9 bases, and 6 bases stayed unmatched. CDR3 length: 14 amino acids. CDR3 nucleotide sequence: TGCGCCAGCAGCCCCAGACTAGCGGGAATTGAGCAGTTCTTC. Its translation is CASSPRLAGIEQFF.

The chain joins TRBV7-9 to TRBJ1-1; D unclear. CDR3 length equals 14 residues. The germline gives CDR1 SEHNR, CDR2 FQNEAQ (reference sequence). V was clipped by 2 bases and J by 9 bases, with 16 bases between them. In DNA form, the CDR3 reads TGTGCCAGCAGCTTATCGGGATTGGTGAGAAAAGCTTTCTTT. Its protein is CASSLSGLVRKAFF.

The chain links TRBV7-2 to TRBJ2-1; possible D gene TRBD2, 5 bases. The CDR3 extends over 14 amino acids. Germline V gene sequence: CDR1 SGHTA, CDR2 FQGNSA. V shed 5 bases and J shed 0 bases, with 8 bases lying between them. The CDR3 DNA follows: TGTGCCAGCAGCGGACGGGGCTCCTACAATGAGCAGTTCTTC. Amino acids: CASSGRGSYNEQFF.

The J gene is TRBJ2-3, the V gene TRBV7-9, with D perhaps TRBD2 (6 bases). V was cut by 8 bases and J by 1 base, with 16 bases left in between. Germline V lookup: CDR1 SEHNR, CDR2 FQNEAQ (reference sequence). The CDR3 has 15 residues. CDR3 bases: TGTGCCAGCCGCTCTAGGAGGGACGGCACAGATACGCAGTATTTT. Encoded protein: CASRSRRDGTDTQYF.

This clone has just a few counts. This chain's CDR3 is CASSQDLERVLFF. The DNA for the CDR3 is TGCGCCAGCAGCCAAGATTTGGAGAGGGTGTTGTTCTTC. The J gene is TRBJ2-1, the V gene TRBV4-3; weak D call: TRBD2 (5 bases). CDR3 length: 13 amino acids. The V end lost 0 bases, the J end lost 15 bases, and 15 bases lay between the germline ends. CDR1 is LGHNA, CDR2 YSLEER, per germline.

This clone appeared once. V usage is TRBV5-4 and J usage is TRBJ1-1; D gene unclear. Trimming removed 2 bases at V and 7 bases at J, with 15 bases between. In germline, CDR1 is SGHNT, CDR2 YYREEE (reference sequence). This CDR3 has 14 amino acids. The CDR3 region has the DNA TGTGCCAGCAGCTTTCCCCACCTCCCGAGTGAAGCTTTCTTT. Translation: CASSFPHLPSEAFF.

This chain uses TRBV4-3 with TRBJ2-7; 10 bases fit TRBD1. Germline V gene lookup returns CDR1 LGHNA and CDR2 YSLEER. V was pared by 5 bases and J by 2 bases, with 9 bases of the junction left unmatched. The CDR3 runs 16 residues. The CDR3 is CASSFGGTGEAYEQYF. The CDR3 DNA reads TGCGCCAGCAGCTTCGGCGGGACAGGGGAAGCCTACGAGCAGTACTTC.

The genes are TRBV19 and TRBJ1-6; 8 positions match TRBD1. CDR1 LNHDA and CDR2 SQIVND come from the germline V gene (reference sequence). CDR3 length: 17 amino acids. Trimming removed 2 bases from V and 4 bases from J; junction bases left unmatched: 7. The CDR3 nucleotides are TGTGCCAGTAGTATAAGGGGACAGGTTGATTATAATTCACCCCTCCACTTT. This encodes CASSIRGQVDYNSPLHF.

In DNA form, the CDR3 reads TGTGCCAGCAGCTTAGAGATGGGGGGTCGGGTGGATACGCAGTATTTT. Translated: CASSLEMGGRVDTQYF. The chain has TRBV11-2 and TRBJ2-3; maybe TRBD2 (6 bases). V lost 0 bases and J lost 6, with 16 bases in between. The CDR3 is made up of 16 amino acids. Germline loops: CDR1 SGHAT, CDR2 FQNNGV. Combining the CDR3 with reference TRBV11-2 and TRBJ2-3 gives the whole variable domain EAGVAQSPRYKIIEKRQSVAFWCNPISGHATLYWYQQILGQGPKLLIQFQNNGVVDDSQLPKDRFSAERLKGVDSTLKIQPAKLEDSAVYLCASSLEMGGRVDTQYFGPGTRLTVL.

The chain combines TRBV9 with TRBJ2-7; TRBD2 might be the D (5 bases). The germline CDR1 and CDR2 sequences are SGDLS and YYNGEE. V lost 3 bases, J lost 7 bases, and 17 bases lay in between. There are 14 residues in the CDR3. The CDR3, as DNA: TGTGCCAGCAGCGCCCTGGGCGCGGGCAAAGAGCAGTACTTC. Its translation is CASSALGAGKEQYF.